The 29 T cell receptor beta chains below come from one sample, sequenced in a study of a mutant IDH1 vaccine in newly diagnosed glioma. Indicated time point: week 47, end of study. Topical imiquimod was applied with each vaccine dose, which held 300 ug of mutant IDH1 20-mer peptide. This table comes from immunoSEQ multiplex PCR, and its TCRdb copy is limited to in-frame clones, with some not included. In the table there are tens of thousands of clones, around four fifths of which are singletons. Their recognized antigens are unknown. The sequencing used PBMCs, collected from a glioma patient whose treatment included an IDH1 peptide vaccine. These receptors came from a woman aged 50 to 60 with glioma.

A few counts support this clone. The chain links TRBV9 to TRBJ2-3; D remains ambiguous. The CDR3 length is 13 residues. Trimming removed 2 bases at V and 2 bases at J, with 6 bases between. Germline V gene lookup returns CDR1 SGDLS and CDR2 YYNGEE. In nucleotides, the CDR3 is TGTGCCAGCAGCGTTAGGGACACAGATACGCAGTATTTT. This encodes CASSVRDTDTQYF.

This clone occurred once. The CDR3 region is CASSLGRGKAKNIQYF. The CDR3, as DNA: TGTGCCAGCAGCTTAGGAAGGGGGAAAGCCAAAAACATTCAGTACTTC. The V call is TRBV11-2, the J call TRBJ2-4; weak D call: TRBD1 (6 bases). V lost 1 base to trimming and J lost 0 bases, with 10 bases between them. The CDR3 loop spans 16 amino acids. CDR1 SGHAT and CDR2 FQNNGV come from the germline V gene.

The chain recombines TRBV21-1 with TRBJ2-7; the table's TRBD1 call for D was not verified on the DNA. TRBV21-1 is labeled a pseudogene. The CDR3 extends over 15 amino acids. The CDR3 DNA follows: TGTGCCAGCAGCAAAGGTTCGGACAGGGACCACGAGCAGTACTTC. It yields the protein CASSKGSDRDHEQYF.

The chain uses TRBV27 and TRBJ1-2; 7 nucleotides line up with TRBD1. Germline CDR1 reads MNHEY; CDR2 reads SMNVEV (reference sequence). CDR3 length: 16 residues. Trimming cost V 5 bases and J 6 bases; bases outside gene matches: 15. The CDR3 here is CASSLKRPDRENGYTF. CDR3 sequence (DNA): TGTGCCAGCAGTCTAAAACGGCCCGACAGGGAGAATGGCTACACCTTC.

This clone was counted a few times. The genes are TRBV5-5 and TRBJ1-5; 7 positions match TRBD1. The CDR3 is 14 residues long. The V and J ends lost 6 bases and 0 bases, in that order; junction bases with no gene match: 3. CDR1 SGHKS and CDR2 YYEKEE come from the germline V gene (reference sequence). The CDR3 DNA reads TGTGCCAGCACCGGGACAGTTAGCAATCAGCCCCAGCATTTT. It encodes CASTGTVSNQPQHF.

The sample holds one count of this clone. The rearrangement uses TRBV5-4 and TRBJ1-2, with D possibly being TRBD1 (6 bases). V shed 6 bases and J shed 0 bases, with 18 bases lying between them. Germline CDR1 reads SGHNT; CDR2 reads YYREEE (reference sequence). CDR3 length equals 16 residues. CDR3 residues: CASNPGGARANYGYTF. The CDR3 DNA sequence: TGTGCCAGCAACCCGGGGGGGGCTCGGGCTAACTATGGCTACACCTTC. Combining the CDR3 with reference TRBV5-4 and TRBJ1-2 gives the whole variable domain ETGVTQSPTHLIKTRGQQVTLRCSSQSGHNTVSWYQQALGQGPQFIFQYYREEENGRGNFPPRFSGLQFPNYSSELNVNALELDDSALYLCASNPGGARANYGYTFGSGTRLTVV.

The chain carries TRBV5-1 and TRBJ1-2; no firm D call. This CDR3 has 13 residues. Between the trimmed V and J ends, which lost 2 bases and 2 bases, there was a span of 7 bases. Germline-derived CDR1 and CDR2 are SGHRS and YFSETQ. The CDR3 sequence: CASSFERNYGYTF. For the CDR3, the DNA is TGCGCCAGCAGCTTCGAGAGAAACTATGGCTACACCTTC.

The CDR3 reads CSVVAWEGEGYTF. CDR3 DNA sequence: TGCAGCGTTGTGGCCTGGGAAGGAGAAGGCTACACCTTC. The chain joins TRBV29-1 to TRBJ1-2; D remains unclear. The CDR3 has 13 amino acids. V was clipped by 4 bases and J by 8 bases, with 17 bases between them. Germline V CDR1 and CDR2: SQVTM, ANQGSEA.

Only a few counts were recorded for this clone. The genes are TRBV6-5 and TRBJ1-1, with unresolved D. There are 12 residues in the CDR3. Germline assignment: CDR1 MNHEY and CDR2 SVGAGI. V was trimmed by 6 bases and J by 5 bases, leaving 10 bases between them. CDR3 residues: CASSLRGTEAFF. CDR3 sequence (DNA): TGTGCCAGCAGCCTCCGAGGGACTGAAGCTTTCTTT.

The J gene is TRBJ2-6, the V gene TRBV5-8; D is possibly TRBD1 or TRBD2 (5 bases each). This CDR3 is 17 amino acids long. V dropped 2 bases and J dropped 0 bases, with 12 bases sitting between them. The germline V gene encodes CDR1 SGHTS and CDR2 YDEGEE. This CDR3 is CASSFRPGSSGANVLTF. CDR3 sequence (DNA): TGTGCCAGCAGCTTTAGGCCAGGGAGCTCTGGGGCCAACGTCCTGACTTTC.

The genes are TRBV19 and TRBJ1-2; D remains unclear. From germline, CDR1 is LNHDA and CDR2 SQIVND (reference sequence). V was shortened by 1 base and J by 4 bases, with 10 bases between the two germline ends. This CDR3 spans 14 amino acids. As DNA, the CDR3 is TGTGCCAGTAGTATAGGGGGTAGTGGCTATGGCTACACCTTC. This encodes CASSIGGSGYGYTF.

The chain joins TRBV10-1 to TRBJ2-1; D may be TRBD1 or TRBD2 (5 bases each). Per germline, CDR1 WNHNN and CDR2 SYGVQD (reference sequence). The germline V and J ends were trimmed by 5 bases and 8 bases, with 19 bases remaining between them. This CDR3 comprises 15 residues. CDR3 loop: CASSRGRASGDEQFF. The CDR3 DNA follows: TGCGCCAGCAGTCGGGGACGAGCGTCCGGCGATGAGCAGTTCTTC.

This clone was observed a handful of times. This sequence joins TRBV7-9 and TRBJ1-6; 7 positions agree with TRBD1. The V and J ends lost 5 bases and 2 bases, in that order; junction bases with no gene match: 3. The CDR3 is made up of 15 amino acids. CDR1 is SEHNR, CDR2 FQNEAQ, per germline (reference sequence). As DNA, the CDR3 is TGTGCCAGCAGCCCCGACAGGGCCTATAATTCACCCCTCCACTTT. Its translation is CASSPDRAYNSPLHF.

The chain joins TRBV6-5 to TRBJ2-2, with 11 positions matching TRBD2. Germline trimming cut 5 bases from V and 8 bases from J; bases unmatched to any gene: 4. The V gene's germline CDR1 is MNHEY and CDR2 SVGAGI. This CDR3 contains 14 residues. CDR3 sequence: CASSTSGGGGELFF. In nucleotides, the CDR3 is TGTGCCAGCAGTACTAGCGGGGGAGGTGGGGAGCTGTTTTTT.

The chain couples TRBV5-6 to TRBJ1-6; D uncertain. Trimming took 2 bases from V and 8 from J, leaving 8 bases between them. This CDR3 region has 13 residues. Per germline, CDR1 SGHDT and CDR2 YYEEEE. The DNA of the CDR3 is TGTGCCAGCAGCTTAACCGGGGATTCACCCCTCCACTTT. It yields the protein CASSLTGDSPLHF. Full variable domain (missing parts from reference TRBV5-6 and TRBJ1-6): DAGVTQSPTHLIKTRGQQVTLRCSPKSGHDTVSWYQQALGQGPQFIFQYYEEEERQRGNFPDRFSGHQFPNYSSELNVNALLLGDSALYLCASSLTGDSPLHFGNGTRLTVT.

This chain links TRBV2 with TRBJ2-3; 7 nucleotides agree with TRBD1. The CDR3 sequence is 16 residues long. The V gene's germline CDR1 is SNHLY and CDR2 FYNNEI. Trimming removed 0 bases from V and 2 bases from J; junction bases left unmatched: 5. The CDR3 nucleotides are TGTGCCAGCAGTGAAGCGAGAGGGGGCAACACAGATACGCAGTATTTT. Amino acid sequence: CASSEARGGNTDTQYF.

This chain links TRBV5-1 with TRBJ2-7; 7 nucleotides match TRBD1. The CDR3 covers 14 residues. The germline V gene has CDR1 SGHRS and CDR2 YFSETQ. The V and J ends lost 0 bases and 3 bases, in that order; junction bases with no gene match: 3. Written as DNA, the CDR3 is TGCGCCAGCAGCTTGGAGGCAGGGGGCTACGAGCAGTACTTC. Encoded protein: CASSLEAGGYEQYF.

The chain recombines TRBV6-6 with TRBJ2-3; the D gene is possibly TRBD2 (6 bases). This CDR3 spans 13 amino acids. In germline, CDR1 is MNHNY, CDR2 SVGAGI (reference sequence). V lost 7 bases and J 3 bases, leaving 11 bases between the germline ends. The CDR3 sequence: CASISSGTDTQYF. CDR3 nucleotides: TGTGCCAGCATTAGTAGCGGTACAGATACGCAGTATTTT.

This sequence joins TRBV19 and TRBJ1-4; possibly TRBD1 for D (6 bases). V lost 3 bases and J lost 8, with 16 bases in between. The V gene's germline CDR1 is LNHDA and CDR2 SQIVND (reference sequence). This CDR3 is built from 15 residues. The CDR3 region is CASSILTGKGEKLFF. The CDR3 nucleotides are TGTGCCAGTAGTATCCTGACAGGCAAGGGGGAAAAACTGTTTTTT.

The chain couples TRBV7-2 to TRBJ2-1; D not certain. CDR3 length equals 13 residues. The V end was cut by 1 base, the J end by 5 bases, with 6 bases between. Per the germline V gene, CDR1 is SGHTA and CDR2 is FQGNSA. As DNA, the CDR3 is TGTGCCAGCAGCTTAGGACCCAACAATGAGCAGTTCTTC. This translates into CASSLGPNNEQFF.

This chain uses TRBV6-6 with TRBJ1-4, with a possible D match to TRBD1 (5 bases). Deletions cut 6 bases from V and 6 bases from J, with 11 bases between. In germline, CDR1 is MNHNY, CDR2 SVGAGI (reference sequence). The CDR3 sequence is 13 residues long. CDR3 coding DNA: TGTGCCAGCAGCCTCATAGGGGATGAAAAACTGTTTTTT. It specifies CASSLIGDEKLFF.

The chain couples TRBV30 to TRBJ1-3; D not certain. The CDR3 contains 12 residues. The V and J ends lost 4 bases and 2 bases respectively, with 6 bases between them. CDR1 GTSNPN and CDR2 SVGIG come from the germline V gene (reference sequence). The CDR3 is CAWTPAGNTIYF. The CDR3 DNA reads as TGTGCCTGGACACCTGCTGGAAACACCATATATTTT.

The chain carries TRBV5-1 and TRBJ2-7, with 7 bases fitting TRBD2. Germline lookup yields CDR1 SGHRS and CDR2 YFSETQ. The V gene end was trimmed by 1 base and the J gene end by 2 bases; junction bases not matched to a gene: 6. CDR3 length: 15 amino acids. CDR3 region: CASSLTGRGAYEQYF. The DNA of the CDR3 is TGCGCCAGCAGCTTGACGGGACGGGGGGCCTACGAGCAGTACTTC.

V usage is TRBV2 and J usage is TRBJ2-7; D unclear. Germline-derived CDR1 and CDR2 are SNHLY and FYNNEI. The CDR3 is 13 residues long. The V and J ends lost 1 base and 0 bases respectively, with 4 bases between them. The DNA for the CDR3 is TGTGCCAGCAGTGAAGGAGTCTCCTACGAGCAGTACTTC. Its translation: CASSEGVSYEQYF.

The sample holds one count of this clone. The chain employs TRBV6-5 and TRBJ2-3; 11 bases fit TRBD1. This CDR3 spans 15 amino acids. With V trimmed by 6 bases and J by 1 base, 3 bases remained unmatched. CDR1 and CDR2 from the germline V gene are MNHEY and SVGAGI. CDR3 region: CASRDRGRGTDTQYF. CDR3 in DNA: TGTGCCAGCAGGGACAGGGGGCGCGGCACAGATACGCAGTATTTT.

The V and J genes are TRBV11-2 and TRBJ2-3, with D unresolved. V was shortened by 0 bases and J by 2 bases, with 9 bases between the two germline ends. The germline V gene encodes CDR1 SGHAT and CDR2 FQNNGV. This CDR3 comprises 15 residues. The chain's CDR3 is CASSLDGTDTDTQYF. Written as DNA, the CDR3 is TGTGCCAGCAGCTTAGATGGTACAGACACAGATACGCAGTATTTT. The whole variable domain, remainder taken from reference TRBV11-2 and TRBJ2-3, is EAGVAQSPRYKIIEKRQSVAFWCNPISGHATLYWYQQILGQGPKLLIQFQNNGVVDDSQLPKDRFSAERLKGVDSTLKIQPAKLEDSAVYLCASSLDGTDTDTQYFGPGTRLTVL.

The J gene is TRBJ1-5, the V gene TRBV15; D gene uncertain. Between the trimmed V and J ends, which lost 1 base and 4 bases, there was a span of 11 bases. The CDR3 has 15 amino acids. CDR1 is LNHNV and CDR2 is YYDKDF in the germline V gene (reference sequence). The CDR3 DNA sequence: TGTGCCACCAGCAGAGCCCCTGGCAGTAATCAGCCCCAGCATTTT. Translating gives CATSRAPGSNQPQHF.

This chain links TRBV6-1 with TRBJ1-1; TRBD1 is a possible D gene (5 bases). This CDR3 contains 16 residues. Per germline, CDR1 MNHNS and CDR2 SASEGT. V shed 2 bases and J shed 1 base, with 14 bases lying between them. The CDR3, as DNA: TGTGCCAGCAGTGAATTGGGGGGACGGACGAACACTGAAGCTTTCTTT. It codes for CASSELGGRTNTEAFF.

The V gene is TRBV6-1, the J gene TRBJ1-5; 7 bases match TRBD1. CDR3 size: 15 residues. Germline CDR1 MNHNS, CDR2 SASEGT. The trim removed 6 bases at V and 3 bases at J, leaving 8 bases unmatched. The CDR3 DNA follows: TGTGCCAGCAGCGCCGACAGGGAGTACAATCAGCCCCAGCATTTT. Translated: CASSADREYNQPQHF.